This T cell receptor beta chain was retrieved from a study of Ad26.COV2.S vaccination and SARS-CoV-2 variants. Overall study context: The donor participated in the COV1001 trial, in its Ad26.COV2.S arm. The vaccine Ad26.COV2.S was put into the muscle once, or twice with 56 days between.

The table came from immunoSEQ multiplex PCR; TCRdb's copy has only in-frame clones and leaves some out. The data contain around 340,000 clones, 80% to 90% of them singletons. The treatment denotes: some 20 received Ad26.COV2.S at low or high dose, single or two shots; a few received placebo; per-sample allocation not given. Sampling occurred on day 63 after the first vaccine or placebo injection. Findings and limits, study-wide: Non-spike TCR breadth showed similarity between vaccine and placebo recipients. Spike-specific TCR breadth ran higher among vaccine recipients than placebo recipients.

Between the trimmed V and J ends, which lost 7 bases and 3 bases, there was a span of 9 bases. The CDR3 consists of 13 residues. On this clone itself: Antigen unknown.

The J gene is TRBJ1-4, the V gene TRBV12-3 or TRBV12-4; no firm D call. Specimen: peripheral blood, collected in a trial of Ad26.COV2.S vaccine versus placebo. The TCR sequence derives from a person aged 18-60 years who received the Ad26.COV2.S COVID-19 vaccine or a placebo. CDR3 sequence (DNA): TGTGCCAGCACCCCCCTGCCTAATGAAAAACTGTTTTTT. Its translation: CASTPLPNEKLFF.